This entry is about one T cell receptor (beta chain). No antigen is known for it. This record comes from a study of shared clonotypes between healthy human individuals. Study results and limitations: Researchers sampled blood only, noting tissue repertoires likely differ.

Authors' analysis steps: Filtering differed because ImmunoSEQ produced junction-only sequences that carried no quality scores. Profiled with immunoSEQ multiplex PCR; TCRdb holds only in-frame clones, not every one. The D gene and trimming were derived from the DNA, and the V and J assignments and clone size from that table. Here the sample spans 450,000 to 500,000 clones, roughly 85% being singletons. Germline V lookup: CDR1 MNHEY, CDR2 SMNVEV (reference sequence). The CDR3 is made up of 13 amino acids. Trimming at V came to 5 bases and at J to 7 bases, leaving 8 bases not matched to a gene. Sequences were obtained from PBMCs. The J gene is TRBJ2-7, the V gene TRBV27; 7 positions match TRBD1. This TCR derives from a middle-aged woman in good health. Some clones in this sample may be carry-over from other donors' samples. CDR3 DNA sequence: TGTGCCAGCAGTACAAGGGGGCCGGGGGAGCAGTACTTC. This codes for CASSTRGPGEQYF.